This T cell receptor (beta chain) was documented in a study of T cell responses to AZD1222 COVID-19 vaccine. Trimming removed 1 base from V and 15 bases from J, with 13 bases in between. Germline lookup yields CDR1 SEHNR and CDR2 FQNEAQ (reference sequence). This CDR3 is built from 12 residues. Clones were sequenced by immunoSEQ multiplex PCR, and TCRdb holds only the in-frame ones, with some missing. The sample consists of under 200,000 clones, 92% of them appearing once. The receptor was isolated from an adult who received the AZD1222 COVID-19 vaccine. The specimen comprised peripheral blood, sampled 28 days after the second AZD1222 dose. The chain couples TRBV7-9 to TRBJ2-1; possible D gene TRBD2, 5 bases. CDR3 protein: CASSLGTGLVFF. The CDR3 DNA reads TGTGCCAGCAGCTTAGGAACGGGATTGGTGTTCTTC.